This T cell receptor (beta chain) originates from a study of CD8 T cells in ankylosing spondylitis. Study-wide results and caveats: The authors found the disease-linked clones to be CD8+ and relatively rare in peripheral blood. Some motif variants had been reported before (in reactive arthritis synovial fluid and blood). For ankylosing spondylitis blood, a TCR beta motif of 8 or 9 highly homologous variants appeared characteristic.

CDR1 and CDR2 from the germline V gene are MNHEY and SMNVEV (reference sequence). The V and J ends lost 6 bases and 2 bases respectively, with 15 bases between them. The CDR3 loop spans 15 amino acids. Remarks on this clonotype: No antigen is known for it.

With molecular barcodes, quantitative 5'-RACE was used to make the TCR beta libraries. TCRdb re-analysed the 5' RACE reads in MiXCR, keeping a single row per CDR3 protein. The sample yields 250,000 to 300,000 distinct CDR3 sequences, about 20% seen once. Sequenced: blood, either unsorted or a sorted T cell fraction (not recorded which). This TCR was sampled from a male donor with ankylosing spondylitis or in good health (not recorded which). This chain links TRBV27 with TRBJ2-3, with D possibly being TRBD2 (5 bases). CDR3 DNA sequence: TGTGCCAGCAGCTTACTAGTGGGGTTCACAGATACGCAGTATTTT. Amino acids: CASSLLVGFTDTQYF.